The clone carrying this TCR beta chain was seen a single time. Germline-derived CDR1 and CDR2 are SGHVS and FQNEAQ. V lost 7 bases and J 0 bases, leaving 12 bases between the germline ends. The CDR3 sequence is 15 residues long. This sample was included in a study of T cell responses to AZD1222 COVID-19 vaccine. Repertoires were generated with immunoSEQ multiplex PCR, while TCRdb's copy carries only in-frame clones and drops some. The data contain around 100,000 clones, around 90% of them singletons. This material consisted of peripheral blood, taken on day 0 of AZD1222 vaccination. The sequence was collected from an adult in good health. The V gene is TRBV7-8, the J gene TRBJ2-2; maybe TRBD1 (6 bases). In DNA, the CDR3 is TGTGCCAGCAACCAAGGGGGTACGAACACCGGGGAGCTGTTTTTT. Its protein is CASNQGGTNTGELFF.